This TCR beta chain comes out of a study of blood T cell repertoires in COVID-19. Method: immunoSEQ multiplex PCR; TCRdb's copy keeps in-frame clones and lacks some. The data contain around 180,000 clones, 70% to 85% of them singletons. V lost 0 bases to trimming and J lost 0 bases, with 11 bases between them. The CDR3 has 16 amino acids. Per the germline V gene, CDR1 is SGHRS and CDR2 is YFSETQ. Sequencing was done on a sample of peripheral blood. The TCR sequence derives from a woman in her twenties or thirties with acute or convalescent COVID-19. The V and J genes are TRBV5-1 and TRBJ2-3; no clear D. CDR3 sequence: CASSLGVVTSTDTQYF. The DNA for the CDR3 is TGCGCCAGCAGCTTGGGTGTAGTGACTAGCACAGATACGCAGTATTTT.